This record covers a single TCR beta chain. The data belong to a study of cytomegalovirus exposure and HLA in healthy donors. This CDR3 comprises 13 residues. Trimming stripped 4 bases from V and 6 bases from J, with 13 bases between. Germline V gene lookup returns CDR1 LGHNA and CDR2 YSLEER. PCR amplification relied on 60 Vbeta primers (plus 13 Jbeta primers). Sequenced by immunoSEQ multiplex PCR; TCRdb stores in-frame clones only, minus some. The sample lists around 200,000 clones; 65% to 75% were seen once. Sequenced material: PBMCs. The chain recombines TRBV4-3 with TRBJ2-7; no clear D gene. The sequence was obtained from a man aged 25-40 years in good health and CMV-seropositive. DNA for the CDR3: TGCGCCAGCAGCCCCCTCCCACAGTCCGAGCAGTACTTC. The encoded protein is CASSPLPQSEQYF.